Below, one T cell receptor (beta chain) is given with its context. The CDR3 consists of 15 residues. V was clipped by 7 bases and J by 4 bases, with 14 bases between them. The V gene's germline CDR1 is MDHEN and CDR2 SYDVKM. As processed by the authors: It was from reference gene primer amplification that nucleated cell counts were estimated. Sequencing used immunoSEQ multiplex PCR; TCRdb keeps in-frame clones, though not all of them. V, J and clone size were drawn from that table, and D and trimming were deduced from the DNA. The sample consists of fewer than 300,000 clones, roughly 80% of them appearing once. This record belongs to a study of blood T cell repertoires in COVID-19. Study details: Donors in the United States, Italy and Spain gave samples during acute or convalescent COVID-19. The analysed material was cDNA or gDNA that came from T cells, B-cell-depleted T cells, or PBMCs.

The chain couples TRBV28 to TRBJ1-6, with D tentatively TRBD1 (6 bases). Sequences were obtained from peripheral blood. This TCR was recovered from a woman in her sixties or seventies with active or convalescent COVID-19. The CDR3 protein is CASIRGQIYNSPLHF. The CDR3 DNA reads TGTGCCAGCATCAGAGGACAGATTTATAATTCACCCCTCCACTTT.